The present TCR beta chain was sequenced within a study of T-cell memory formation after mild COVID-19. The junction had 10 bases not matched to a gene; V was cut back by 4 bases and J by 6 bases. The CDR3 runs to 15 residues. Germline loops: CDR1 SGHRS, CDR2 YFSETQ. TCRdb reprocessed the 5' RACE reads with MiXCR, giving one entry per CDR3 protein. The sample contains approximately 250,000 distinct CDR3 sequences, 16% of which appear only once. The sample taken for sequencing was PBMCs or a T cell subset sorted from them (not recorded which). V usage is TRBV5-1 and J usage is TRBJ2-3; TRBD1 agrees at 8 bases. This TCR was sampled from a man aged 18-30 years who had mild COVID-19 (a few samples of this study predate the infection). Cell type and time point are not known. For the CDR3, the DNA is TGCGCCAGCAGCGTATTCTTTGACAGGGGCGATACGCAGTATTTT. This translates into CASSVFFDRGDTQYF.